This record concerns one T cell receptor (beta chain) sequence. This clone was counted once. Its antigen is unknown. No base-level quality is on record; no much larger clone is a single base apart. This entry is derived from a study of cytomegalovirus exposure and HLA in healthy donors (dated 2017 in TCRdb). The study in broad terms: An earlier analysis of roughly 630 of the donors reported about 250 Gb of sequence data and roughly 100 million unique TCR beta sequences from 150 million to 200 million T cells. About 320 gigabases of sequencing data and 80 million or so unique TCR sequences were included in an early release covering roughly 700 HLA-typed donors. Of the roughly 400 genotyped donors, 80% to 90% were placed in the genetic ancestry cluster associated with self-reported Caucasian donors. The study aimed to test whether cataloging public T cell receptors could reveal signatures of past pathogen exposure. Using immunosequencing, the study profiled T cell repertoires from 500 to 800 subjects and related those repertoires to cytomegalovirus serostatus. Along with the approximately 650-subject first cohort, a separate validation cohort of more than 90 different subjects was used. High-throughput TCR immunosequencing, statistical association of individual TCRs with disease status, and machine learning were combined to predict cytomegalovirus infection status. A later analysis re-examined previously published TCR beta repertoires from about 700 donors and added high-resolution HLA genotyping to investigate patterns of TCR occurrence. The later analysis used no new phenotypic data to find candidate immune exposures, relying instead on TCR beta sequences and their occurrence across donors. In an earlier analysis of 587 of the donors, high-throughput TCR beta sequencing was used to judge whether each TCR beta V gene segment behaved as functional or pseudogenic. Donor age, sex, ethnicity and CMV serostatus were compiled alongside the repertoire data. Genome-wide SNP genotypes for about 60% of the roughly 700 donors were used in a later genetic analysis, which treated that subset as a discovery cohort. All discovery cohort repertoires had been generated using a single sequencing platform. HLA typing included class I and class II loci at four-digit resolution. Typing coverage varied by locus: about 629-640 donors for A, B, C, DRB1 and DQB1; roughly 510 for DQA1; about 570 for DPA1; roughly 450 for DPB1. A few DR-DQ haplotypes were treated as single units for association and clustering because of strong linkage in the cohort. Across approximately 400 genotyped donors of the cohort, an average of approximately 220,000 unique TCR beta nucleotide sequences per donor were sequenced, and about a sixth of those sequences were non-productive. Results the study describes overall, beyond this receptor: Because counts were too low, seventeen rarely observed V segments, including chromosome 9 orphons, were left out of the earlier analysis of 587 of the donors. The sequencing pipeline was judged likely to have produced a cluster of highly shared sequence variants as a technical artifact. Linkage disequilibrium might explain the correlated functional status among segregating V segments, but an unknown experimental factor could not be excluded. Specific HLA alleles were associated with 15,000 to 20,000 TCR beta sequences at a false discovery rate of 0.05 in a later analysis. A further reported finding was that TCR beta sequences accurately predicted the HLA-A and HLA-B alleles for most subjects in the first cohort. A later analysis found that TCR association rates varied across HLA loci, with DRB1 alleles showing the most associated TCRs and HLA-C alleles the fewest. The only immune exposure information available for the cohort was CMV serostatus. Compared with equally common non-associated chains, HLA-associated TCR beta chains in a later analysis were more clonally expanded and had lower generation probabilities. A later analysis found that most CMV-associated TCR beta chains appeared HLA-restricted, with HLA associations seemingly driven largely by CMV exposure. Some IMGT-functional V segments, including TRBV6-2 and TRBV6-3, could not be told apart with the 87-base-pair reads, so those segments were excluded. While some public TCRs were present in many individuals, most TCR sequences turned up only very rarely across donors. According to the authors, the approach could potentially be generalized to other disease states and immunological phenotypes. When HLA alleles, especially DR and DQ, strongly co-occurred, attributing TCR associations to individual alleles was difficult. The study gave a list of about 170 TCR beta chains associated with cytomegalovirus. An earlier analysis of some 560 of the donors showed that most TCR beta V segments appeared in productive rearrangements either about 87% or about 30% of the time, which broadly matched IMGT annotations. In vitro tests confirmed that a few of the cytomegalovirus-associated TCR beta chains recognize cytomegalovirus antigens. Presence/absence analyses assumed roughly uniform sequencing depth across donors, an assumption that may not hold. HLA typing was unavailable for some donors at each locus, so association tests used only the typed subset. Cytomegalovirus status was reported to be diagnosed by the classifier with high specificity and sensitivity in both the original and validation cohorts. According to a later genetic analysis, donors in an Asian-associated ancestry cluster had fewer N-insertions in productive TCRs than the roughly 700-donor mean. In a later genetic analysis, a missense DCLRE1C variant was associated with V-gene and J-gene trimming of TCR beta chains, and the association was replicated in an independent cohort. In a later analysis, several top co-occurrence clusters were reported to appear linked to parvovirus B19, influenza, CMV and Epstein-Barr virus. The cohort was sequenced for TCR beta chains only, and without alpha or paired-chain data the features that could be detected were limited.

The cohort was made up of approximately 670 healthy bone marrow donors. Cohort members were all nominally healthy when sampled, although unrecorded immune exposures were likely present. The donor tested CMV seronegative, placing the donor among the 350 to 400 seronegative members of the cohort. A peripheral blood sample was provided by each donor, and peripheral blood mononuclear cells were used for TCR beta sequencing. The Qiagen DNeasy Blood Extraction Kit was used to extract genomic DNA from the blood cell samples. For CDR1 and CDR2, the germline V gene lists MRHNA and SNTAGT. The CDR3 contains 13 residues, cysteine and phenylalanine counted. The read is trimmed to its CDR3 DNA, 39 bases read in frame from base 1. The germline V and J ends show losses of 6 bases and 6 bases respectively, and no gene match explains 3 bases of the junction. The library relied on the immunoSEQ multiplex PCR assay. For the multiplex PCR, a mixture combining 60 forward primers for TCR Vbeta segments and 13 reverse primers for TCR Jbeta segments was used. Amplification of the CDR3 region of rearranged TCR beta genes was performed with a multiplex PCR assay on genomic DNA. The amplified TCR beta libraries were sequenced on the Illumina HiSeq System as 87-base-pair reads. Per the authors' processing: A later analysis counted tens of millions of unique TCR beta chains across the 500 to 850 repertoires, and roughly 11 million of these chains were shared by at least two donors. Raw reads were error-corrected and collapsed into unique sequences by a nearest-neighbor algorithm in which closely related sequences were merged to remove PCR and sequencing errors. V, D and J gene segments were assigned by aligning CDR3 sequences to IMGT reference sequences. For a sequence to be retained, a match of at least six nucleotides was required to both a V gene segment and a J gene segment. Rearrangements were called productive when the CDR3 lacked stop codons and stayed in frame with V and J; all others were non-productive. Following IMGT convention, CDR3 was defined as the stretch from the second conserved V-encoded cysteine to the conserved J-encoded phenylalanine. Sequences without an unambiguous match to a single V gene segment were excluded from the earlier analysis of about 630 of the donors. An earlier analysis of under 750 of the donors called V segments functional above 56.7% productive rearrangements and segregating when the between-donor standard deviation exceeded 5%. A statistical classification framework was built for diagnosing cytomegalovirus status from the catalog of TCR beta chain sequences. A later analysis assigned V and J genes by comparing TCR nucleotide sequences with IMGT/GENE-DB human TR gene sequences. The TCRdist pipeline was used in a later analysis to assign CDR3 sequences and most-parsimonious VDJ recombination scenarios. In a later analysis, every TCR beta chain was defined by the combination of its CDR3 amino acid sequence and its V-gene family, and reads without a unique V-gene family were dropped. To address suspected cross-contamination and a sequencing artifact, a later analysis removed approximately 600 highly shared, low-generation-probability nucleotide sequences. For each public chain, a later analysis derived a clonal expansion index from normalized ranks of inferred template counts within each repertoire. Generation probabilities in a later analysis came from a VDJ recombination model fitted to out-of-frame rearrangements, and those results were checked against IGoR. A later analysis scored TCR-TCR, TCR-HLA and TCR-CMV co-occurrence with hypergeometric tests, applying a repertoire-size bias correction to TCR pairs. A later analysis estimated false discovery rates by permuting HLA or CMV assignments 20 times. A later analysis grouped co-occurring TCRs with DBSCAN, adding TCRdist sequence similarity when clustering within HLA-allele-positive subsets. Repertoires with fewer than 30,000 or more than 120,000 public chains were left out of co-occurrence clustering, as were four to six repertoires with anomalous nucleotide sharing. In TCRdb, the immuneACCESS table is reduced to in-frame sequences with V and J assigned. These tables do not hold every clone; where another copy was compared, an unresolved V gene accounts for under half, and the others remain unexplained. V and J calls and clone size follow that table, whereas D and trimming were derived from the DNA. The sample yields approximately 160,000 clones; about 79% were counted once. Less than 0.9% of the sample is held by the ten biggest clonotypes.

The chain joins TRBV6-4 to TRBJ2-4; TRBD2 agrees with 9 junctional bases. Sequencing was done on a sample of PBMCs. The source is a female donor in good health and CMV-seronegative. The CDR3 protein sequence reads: CASSVSGGNIQYF. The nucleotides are TGTGCCAGCAGCGTTAGCGGGGGAAACATTCAGTACTTC.